This T cell receptor beta chain was identified during a study of blood T cell repertoires in COVID-19. Whole-study context: Acute and convalescent COVID-19 samples came from the United States, Italy and Spain. T cells, B-cell-depleted T cells, or PBMCs provided the cDNA or gDNA that served as material.

Original analysis: Amplifying reference gene primers gave estimates of nucleated cell counts. TCRdb's copy holds only in-frame clones and misses some; the assay was immunoSEQ multiplex PCR. V and J calls and clone size are those listed in that table; D and trimming were worked out from the DNA. This sample carries roughly 330,000 clones, about 90% of them seen once, and the ten largest clones take 5% to 6%. The receptor comes from a man under 40 who had recovered from COVID-19. The material sequenced was PBMCs or T cells enriched from blood (not recorded which).

The CDR3: CASSIPGTGVLPQHF. The CDR3, as DNA: TGTGCCAGTAGTATCCCCGGGACAGGGGTACTGCCCCAGCATTTT. This chain uses TRBV19 with TRBJ1-5; 10 bases agree with TRBD1. The germline V gene encodes CDR1 LNHDA and CDR2 SQIVND (reference sequence). The CDR3 length is 15 residues. Germline trimming cut 3 bases from V and 9 bases from J; bases unmatched to any gene: 8.